Given below is one T cell receptor beta chain in context. Per the authors' pipeline: Nucleated cell counts were estimated from reference gene primer amplification. Data came from immunoSEQ multiplex PCR; TCRdb stores just in-frame clones and leaves some out. The V and J calls and clone size were taken over from that table, and D and trimming were inferred from the DNA. This table has 300,000 to 400,000 clones, over 75% appearing once. These data originate in a study of blood T cell repertoires in COVID-19. Study-wide context: COVID-19 samples, acute and convalescent, were from the United States, Italy and Spain. The cDNA or gDNA used as material had been derived from T cells, B-cell-depleted T cells, or PBMCs.

V lost 1 base, J lost 11 bases, and 12 bases lay in between. The germline V gene encodes CDR1 SQVTM and CDR2 ANQGSEA. The CDR3 sequence is 12 residues long. This clonotype was obtained from a woman aged 45-65 years with active or convalescent COVID-19. The material sequenced was peripheral blood. The V call is TRBV29-1, the J call TRBJ1-5, with D uncertain. The CDR3 DNA follows: TGCAGCGTTGAAGTGATCCCCGGTGCCCAGCATTTT. It codes for CSVEVIPGAQHF.